This T cell receptor beta chain was sequenced for a study of early T cells in non-severe SARS-CoV-2 infection. General observations from the study: VDJdb matching, biased toward anti-spike CD8 responses, missed private and CD4 specificities.

The sample holds many counts of this clonotype. Its antigen is as yet unknown. TCRdb processed the 5' RACE reads anew with MiXCR; each CDR3 protein has one entry. The repertoire consists of about 33,000 distinct CDR3 sequences, with about 5% occurring once and the leading ten covering around an eighth. Between the trimmed V and J ends, which lost 5 bases and 2 bases, there was a span of 14 bases. The CDR3 extends over 15 amino acids. This clonotype was obtained from an adult who was a healthcare worker with PCR-confirmed SARS-CoV-2 infection or an uninfected control (not recorded which). Sequenced sample: whole blood. V and J are TRBV12-3 or TRBV12-4 and TRBJ2-3, with D perhaps TRBD2 (7 bases). CDR3 region: CASSHLGGATDTQYF. The CDR3 DNA is TGTGCCAGCAGTCACTTGGGGGGGGCCACAGATACGCAGTATTTT.